The T cell receptor (beta chain) under discussion was sequenced for a study of blood T cell repertoires in COVID-19. The wider study: COVID-19 samples, acute and convalescent, were from the United States, Italy and Spain. From T cells, B-cell-depleted T cells, or PBMCs came the material, which was cDNA or gDNA.

Unmatched junction bases numbered 14, after V lost 7 bases and J lost 5 bases. Germline V lookup: CDR1 SGHVS, CDR2 FQNEAQ. This CDR3 has 17 residues. In the source study's methods: Estimation of nucleated cell counts was performed using reference gene primer amplification. Profiling relied on immunoSEQ multiplex PCR, and the TCRdb table lists in-frame clones only, not all of them. For V, J and clone size, that table is used; D and trimming come from the DNA. The sample has some 250,000 clones, nearly 90% seen once. The V call is TRBV7-8, the J call TRBJ1-2, with 12 bases lining up with TRBD1. Sequences were obtained from peripheral blood. The source of this sequence is a woman between 25 and 40 years old with acute or convalescent COVID-19. In DNA, the CDR3 is TGTGCCAGCACGATTGGGACAGGGGGCGCGGCCCGATATGGCTACACCTTC. Translated, it gives CASTIGTGGAARYGYTF.